This passage covers 32 T cell receptor beta chains from one sample sequenced in a study of T cell repertoires in aging, cancer and after chemotherapy. The template was genomic DNA from peripheral blood, not RNA. A mixed TRB-A/B primer pool amplified rearranged TRB by multiplex touch-down PCR. TCRdb analysed the multiplex PCR reads with MiXCR anew, one entry per CDR3 protein. The data contain 10,000 to 13,000 distinct CDR3 sequences, around 25% of them seen just once; the ten biggest clones take up about 2.1%. Material for sequencing was blood. These receptors came from a human donor in good health.

There are a few counts of this clonotype. V and J are TRBV11-2 and TRBJ1-1; 9 nucleotides line up with TRBD1. The CDR3 is 14 residues long. Germline values: CDR1 SGHAT, CDR2 FQNNGV. V lost 5 bases, J lost 5 bases, and 6 bases stayed unmatched. Here the CDR3 reads CASSRTGGVTEAFF. The CDR3 bases are TGTGCCAGCAGCCGCACAGGGGGCGTAACTGAAGCTTTCTTT.

This clonotype is medium-sized within its sample. In DNA form, the CDR3 reads TGTGCCAGCAGGGGACAGACCCACTATGGCTACACCTTC. Translating it yields CASRGQTHYGYTF. The chain employs TRBV6-5 and TRBJ1-2; 7 positions agree with TRBD1. The V gene's germline CDR1 is MNHEY and CDR2 SVGAGI. After removal of 6 bases from V and 3 bases from J, the junction contained 4 bases not matched to a gene. The CDR3 spans 13 residues.

This clonotype was counted between two and nine times. The V gene is TRBV18, the J gene TRBJ1-6, with D perhaps TRBD1 (6 bases). The germline gives CDR1 KGHSH, CDR2 LQKENI. CDR3 length: 15 residues. V was trimmed by 3 bases and J by 3 bases, leaving 9 bases between them. CDR3 sequence: CASSPRDNYNSPLHF. CDR3 coding DNA: TGTGCCAGCTCACCTCGGGACAACTATAATTCACCCCTCCACTTT.

By share, this clonotype ranks as medium-sized. V gene TRBV27 combines with J gene TRBJ2-1; D may correspond to TRBD1 or TRBD2 (6 bases each). The CDR3 covers 15 residues. Trimming left V 3 bases short and J 8 bases short, with 17 bases between. CDR1 and CDR2 (germline): MNHEY, SMNVEV (reference sequence). The CDR3 DNA reads as TGTGCCAGCAGTTTGACGCACGCTAGGGGGGATGAGCAGTTCTTC. This encodes CASSLTHARGDEQFF.

This clonotype was counted only a few times. The CDR3: CAWSPLFGDYGYTF. The CDR3, as DNA: TGTGCCTGGAGTCCCCTTTTTGGAGATTATGGCTACACCTTC. V gene TRBV30 combines with J gene TRBJ1-2; D not resolved. This CDR3 has 14 amino acids. Germline CDR1 and CDR2: GTSNPN and SVGIG (reference sequence). Trimming took off 2 bases at V and 5 bases at J, with 15 bases between the two ends.

This clonotype rates as medium-sized. V usage is TRBV5-1 and J usage is TRBJ1-3; no definite D call. The germline V and J ends were trimmed by 1 base and 4 bases, with 6 bases remaining between them. CDR1 and CDR2 from the germline V gene are SGHRS and YFSETQ. The CDR3 spans 13 residues. CDR3 sequence reads: CASSLQWGNTIYF. The CDR3 nucleotides are TGCGCCAGCAGCTTGCAGTGGGGAAACACCATATATTTT.

This clonotype occurred a few times. The chain combines TRBV12-5 with TRBJ2-7, with D tentatively TRBD1 or TRBD2 (5 bases each). This CDR3 region has 13 residues. The V and J ends lost 4 bases and 5 bases respectively, with 12 bases between them. Per germline, CDR1 LGHNT and CDR2 FRNRAP. This CDR3 is CASGSGPSNEQYF. CDR3 in DNA: TGTGCTAGTGGTTCGGGACCTTCCAACGAGCAGTACTTC.

In its sample, this clonotype ranks as medium-sized. The chain is built from TRBV6-5 and TRBJ1-2; D uncertain. The CDR3 sequence is 15 residues long. V dropped 2 bases and J dropped 8 bases, with 18 bases sitting between them. Germline CDR1 and CDR2: MNHEY and SVGAGI. The CDR3: CASSYLSVGEGGYTF. CDR3 sequence (DNA): TGTGCCAGCAGTTACCTGTCGGTCGGGGAAGGGGGCTACACCTTC.

V usage is TRBV29-1 and J usage is TRBJ1-1; 9 bases fit TRBD1. In germline, CDR1 is SQVTM, CDR2 ANQGSEA. Germline trimming cut 3 bases from V and 6 bases from J; bases unmatched to any gene: 5. CDR3 length: 13 amino acids. The CDR3 sequence: CSVDHRDRAEAFF. CDR3 sequence (DNA): TGCAGCGTTGACCACCGGGACAGGGCTGAAGCTTTCTTT.

The genes are TRBV7-9 and TRBJ1-1, with 11 nucleotides matching TRBD1. Germline CDR1 and CDR2: SEHNR and FQNEAQ (reference sequence). Unmatched junction bases numbered 6, after V lost 5 bases and J lost 4 bases. The CDR3 totals 15 residues. CDR3 protein: CASSSGQGAGTEAFF. The CDR3 DNA is TGTGCCAGCAGCAGTGGACAGGGGGCGGGCACTGAAGCTTTCTTT.

The CDR3 protein is CASSLGGVTNTGELFF. The CDR3 bases are TGTGCCAGCAGTTTGGGGGGGGTTACGAACACCGGGGAGCTGTTTTTT. The V call is TRBV12-3 or TRBV12-4, the J call TRBJ2-2, with 7 bases lining up with TRBD2. The CDR3 has 16 amino acids. J was trimmed by 0 bases and V by 3 bases; bases with no gene match: 4.

This clonotype qualifies as medium-sized. The chain combines TRBV5-6 with TRBJ1-1; D unclear. The CDR3 contains 11 residues. V lost 4 bases to trimming and J lost 6 bases, with 7 bases between them. The V gene's germline CDR1 is SGHDT and CDR2 YYEEEE. The CDR3 loop reads CASSQTSEAFF. The CDR3, as DNA: TGTGCCAGCAGCCAGACCTCTGAAGCTTTCTTT.

J is TRBJ2-1 and V is TRBV10-3; 12 bases are a match to TRBD2. The CDR3 totals 15 residues. V was pared by 0 bases and J by 9 bases, with 3 bases of the junction left unmatched. The germline V gene encodes CDR1 ENHRY and CDR2 SYGVKD. CDR3 DNA: TGTGCCATCAGTGAGTCGAGGACTAGCGGGGTTGAGCAGTTCTTC. The encoded protein is CAISESRTSGVEQFF.

This clonotype was seen only a few times. The V call is TRBV27, the J call TRBJ2-7; 10 bases are a match to TRBD1. V was clipped by 6 bases and J by 3 bases; unmatched bases: 8. There are 15 residues in the CDR3. CDR1 MNHEY and CDR2 SMNVEV come from the germline V gene (reference sequence). CDR3 sequence (DNA): TGTGCCAGCAGGCGACCGGGACAGGGGCGCTACGAGCAGTACTTC. Its protein is CASRRPGQGRYEQYF.

The chain has TRBV12-3 or TRBV12-4 and TRBJ2-3; 7 bases are shared with TRBD2. V lost 3 bases and J lost 4; bases outside the gene matches: 7. CDR3 size: 15 residues. The CDR3 DNA follows: TGTGCCAGCAGTTTGGAGGTGGGGGGGGCAGATACGCAGTATTTT. Protein sequence: CASSLEVGGADTQYF.

In its sample, this clonotype was seen once. This may be a read error: a much more frequent sequence differs by one nucleotide. This chain connects TRBV6-5 to TRBJ1-2; TRBD1 aligns across 12 bases. J was trimmed by 10 bases and V by 2 bases; bases with no gene match: 5. The germline gives CDR1 MNHEY, CDR2 SVGAGI. The CDR3 length is 14 residues. This chain's CDR3 is CASSYMGTGGDYTF. The CDR3 DNA reads as TGTGCCAGCAGTTACATGGGGACAGGGGGCGACTACACCTTC.

By sample fraction, this clonotype is medium-sized. This chain links TRBV29-1 with TRBJ1-5, with D possibly matching TRBD1 (5 bases). V was cut by 7 bases and J by 5 bases, with 18 bases left in between. CDR3 length equals 14 residues. Germline-derived CDR1 and CDR2 are SQVTM and ANQGSEA. In DNA, the CDR3 is TGCAGCGCCAAGACCGGGACGGCAGATCAGCCCCAGCATTTT. Its translation is CSAKTGTADQPQHF.

Remarks on this clonotype: This sequence may be a read error, since a much larger clone differs from it by one base. The chain carries TRBV6-5 and TRBJ1-1, with D possibly TRBD1 on 5 matching bases. The germline CDR1 and CDR2 sequences are MNHEY and SVGAGI. Trimming cost V 0 bases and J 4 bases, with 12 bases left between them. The CDR3 is 15 residues long. CDR3 loop: CASSYSVGVGTEAFF. The CDR3 nucleotides read TGTGCCAGCAGTTACTCGGTAGGGGTCGGCACTGAAGCTTTCTTT.

The chain employs TRBV6-2 or TRBV6-3 and TRBJ1-2; unclear D gene. Trimming shortened V by 5 bases and J by 4 bases, and 17 bases separated the two germline ends. The V gene's germline CDR1 is MNHEY and CDR2 SVGEGT. The CDR3 extends over 15 amino acids. CDR3 DNA: TGTGCCAGCAGTCCCTCCGGGTCCCCAGTCTATGGCTACACCTTC. Residues: CASSPSGSPVYGYTF.

This clonotype was counted between two and nine times. The gene calls are TRBV10-3 and TRBJ2-5; D unresolved. Trimming removed 4 bases at V and 5 bases at J, with 20 bases between. Germline CDR1 ENHRY, CDR2 SYGVKD. The CDR3 is made up of 16 amino acids. This CDR3 reads CAISAGPRGRAETQYF. The CDR3 nucleotides read TGTGCCATCAGTGCCGGGCCCCGAGGAAGAGCGGAGACCCAGTACTTC.

By sample fraction, this clonotype is medium-sized. The J gene is TRBJ2-1, the V gene TRBV27, with D unresolved. The CDR3 consists of 12 residues. In germline, CDR1 is MNHEY, CDR2 SMNVEV (reference sequence). The V gene lost 6 bases and the J gene lost 8 bases, with 11 bases spanning the gap. The CDR3 reads CASSRGRDEQFF. The DNA for the CDR3 is TGTGCCAGCAGCCGCGGCCGGGATGAGCAGTTCTTC.

J is TRBJ1-6 and V is TRBV6-5; 12 positions match TRBD1. Per germline, CDR1 MNHEY and CDR2 SVGAGI. The V gene end was trimmed by 6 bases and the J gene end by 7 bases; junction bases not matched to a gene: 10. The CDR3 is 17 residues long. As DNA, the CDR3 is TGTGCCAGCAGCCCCGGGACAGGGGGCCGTCGAAATTCACCCCTCCACTTT. Encoded protein: CASSPGTGGRRNSPLHF.

This chain joins TRBV5-1 and TRBJ2-1; D uncertain. Germline assignment: CDR1 SGHRS and CDR2 YFSETQ. With 0 bases removed from V and 8 bases from J, the gap between germline ends came to 9 bases. The CDR3 has 13 residues. The CDR3 DNA reads TGCGCCAGCAGCTTGGCCGTTGAGGATGAGCAGTTCTTC. It yields the protein CASSLAVEDEQFF.

This chain joins TRBV11-3 and TRBJ2-7; D remains unclear. This CDR3 is built from 13 residues. CDR1 SGHNT and CDR2 YENEEA come from the germline V gene. The V end lost 3 bases, the J end lost 3 bases, and 9 bases lay between the germline ends. In nucleotides, the CDR3 is TGTGCCAGCAGCTTTATGGGGATCTACGAGCAGTACTTC. Translating gives CASSFMGIYEQYF.

V usage is TRBV30 and J usage is TRBJ2-4; D remains unclear. The CDR3 has 13 residues. Germline V gene data show CDR1 as GTSNPN and CDR2 as SVGIG (reference sequence). Trimming took off 5 bases at V and 7 bases at J, with 15 bases between the two ends. The CDR3 DNA reads as TGTGCCTGGGACGACGTAGCCCCCAACATTCAGTACTTC. It yields the protein CAWDDVAPNIQYF.

The chain carries TRBV6-4 and TRBJ2-3; D could derive from TRBD1 or TRBD2 (5 bases each). The CDR3 spans 16 residues. V dropped 0 bases and J dropped 3 bases, with 13 bases sitting between them. The germline V gene encodes CDR1 MRHNA and CDR2 SNTAGT. For the CDR3, the DNA is TGTGCCAGCAGTGACTCGAATCGGGGACGGACAGATACGCAGTATTTT. Its translation: CASSDSNRGRTDTQYF.

This clonotype is judged medium-sized (0.01 to 0.1%). This chain joins TRBV19 and TRBJ1-1, with D maybe TRBD1 (5 bases). CDR3 length: 15 amino acids. CDR1 LNHDA and CDR2 SQIVND come from the germline V gene (reference sequence). V lost 1 base to trimming and J lost 5 bases, with 14 bases between them. DNA of the CDR3: TGTGCCAGTAGTATAGGCCACGGGGGAGGAACTGAAGCTTTCTTT. Encoded protein: CASSIGHGGGTEAFF.

This clonotype is categorized as medium-sized. V usage is TRBV19 and J usage is TRBJ1-2; TRBD1 is a possible D gene (6 bases). Germline CDR1 is LNHDA and CDR2 is SQIVND (reference sequence). V was cut by 6 bases and J by 7 bases, with 18 bases left in between. The CDR3 extends over 14 amino acids. The CDR3 DNA reads TGTGCCAGTAGCCCCGGGGGCATAATCGGTGGCTACACCTTC. It translates to CASSPGGIIGGYTF. Variable domain in full (rest from reference TRBV19 and TRBJ1-2): DGGITQSPKYLFRKEGQNVTLSCEQNLNHDAMYWYRQDPGQGLRLIYYSQIVNDFQKGDIAEGYSVSREKKESFPLTVTSAQKNPTAFYLCASSPGGIIGGYTFGSGTRLTVV.

This clonotype is judged medium-sized. The chain combines TRBV7-2 with TRBJ2-5; no clear D gene. The CDR3 consists of 11 residues. Germline V gives CDR1 SGHTA, CDR2 FQGNSA. Trimming cost V 5 bases and J 3 bases, with 4 bases left between them. The CDR3 coding sequence is TGTGCCAGCAGCGTAAAAGAGACCCAGTACTTC. It yields the protein CASSVKETQYF.

This clonotype has only a few counts. This chain links TRBV6-1 with TRBJ1-5; D is possibly TRBD1 (5 bases). Trimming removed 2 bases from V and 4 bases from J, with 12 bases in between. The germline V gene has CDR1 MNHNS and CDR2 SASEGT. This CDR3 is built from 15 residues. The CDR3 DNA reads TGTGCCAGCAGTGAAATGCAGGGACTAAATCAGCCCCAGCATTTT. This translates into CASSEMQGLNQPQHF.

This chain links TRBV10-3 with TRBJ2-1; 9 nucleotides align to TRBD2. Germline V gives CDR1 ENHRY, CDR2 SYGVKD. The V segment lost 7 bases and the J segment 10 bases; nucleotides outside the gene matches: 8. CDR3 length equals 13 residues. CDR3 nucleotide sequence: TGTGCCATCAAAGCGGGGGGAGCCTACGAGCAGTTCTTC. Amino acids: CAIKAGGAYEQFF.

This clonotype ranks as medium-sized (0.01 to 0.1%). This chain joins TRBV6-5 and TRBJ1-2; D not certain. Germline-derived CDR1 and CDR2 are MNHEY and SVGAGI. The CDR3 covers 14 residues. V was clipped by 0 bases and J by 10 bases, with 15 bases between them. The CDR3 nucleotides are TGTGCCAGCAGTTACTCGAGGGTGGGCAAAGACTACACCTTC. This sequence encodes CASSYSRVGKDYTF.